The 6 T cell receptor beta chains listed next were all sequenced from one sample in a study of PD-L1 blockade in urothelial cancer. Clones were sequenced by immunoSEQ multiplex PCR, and TCRdb holds only the in-frame ones, with some missing. The data show 35,000 to 55,000 clones, with roughly 86% seen just once and 2.5% to 3% held by the top ten. Here the sequenced sample was PBMCs, taken around atezolizumab (anti-PD-L1) treatment. The receptors were gathered from a man aged 65-85 years with urothelial cancer.

J is TRBJ2-5 and V is TRBV7-9, with D perhaps matching TRBD1 (6 bases). This CDR3 contains 13 residues. Germline V gene sequence: CDR1 SEHNR, CDR2 FQNEAQ (reference sequence). V lost 5 bases and J 2 bases, leaving 9 bases between the germline ends. The CDR3 sequence is CASSEQGQETQYF. In DNA form, the CDR3 reads TGTGCCAGCAGCGAACAGGGACAAGAGACCCAGTACTTC. Together with reference TRBV7-9 and TRBJ2-5, the CDR3 gives the full variable domain: DTGVSQNPRHKITKRGQNVTFRCDPISEHNRLYWYRQTLGQGPEFLTYFQNEAQLEKSRLLSDRFSAERPKGSFSTLEIQRTEQGDSAMYLCASSEQGQETQYFGPGTRLLVL.

This chain uses TRBV19 with TRBJ2-1, with 9 bases aligning to TRBD2. From germline, CDR1 is LNHDA and CDR2 SQIVND (reference sequence). The CDR3 covers 18 residues. V lost 2 bases to trimming and J lost 3 bases; unmatched junction nucleotides: 11. The CDR3 is CASSIRGEAGGYYNEQFF. The DNA of the CDR3 is TGTGCCAGTAGTATAAGGGGGGAAGCGGGAGGTTACTACAATGAGCAGTTCTTC.

The genes are TRBV6-5 and TRBJ2-2; the match to TRBD2 covers 7 bases. Germline values: CDR1 MNHEY, CDR2 SVGAGI. The CDR3 spans 15 residues. J was trimmed by 8 bases and V by 0 bases; bases with no gene match: 6. CDR3 residues: CASSYSTRGSGELFF. The CDR3 DNA follows: TGTGCCAGCAGTTACTCGACGCGGGGGAGTGGGGAGCTGTTTTTT.

A word on this clone: It is likely a read error, because the conserved phenylalanine at the end of the CDR3 is missing. The V call is TRBV4-2, the J call TRBJ2-7; 8 bases map to TRBD1. Germline CDR1 LGHNA, CDR2 YNFKEQ. J was trimmed by 5 bases and V by 5 bases; bases with no gene match: 8. The CDR3 runs to 14 residues. The CDR3, as DNA: TGTGCCAGCAGCAGCGGACAGGGAGTGGACGAGCAGTACCTC. Its protein product is CASSSGQGVDEQYL.

Concerning this clone: One junction end disagrees with the germline gene, perhaps due to a read error. The rearrangement links TRBV7-3 to TRBJ2-3; 7 bases fit TRBD2. CDR3 length: 13 residues. The germline gives CDR1 SGHTA, CDR2 FQGTGA. CDR3: CGSASGSTDTQYF. DNA for the CDR3: TGCGGGAGCGCTAGCGGTAGCACAGATACGCAGTATTTT.

The chain is built from TRBV5-4 and TRBJ1-3, with 8 bases identical to TRBD1. The CDR3 is 16 amino acids. V lost 4 bases to trimming and J lost 1 base; unmatched junction nucleotides: 7. Germline CDR1 SGHNT, CDR2 YYREEE (reference sequence). CDR3 loop: CASSHQGARSGNTIYF. The CDR3 DNA reads as TGTGCCAGCAGCCACCAGGGGGCTAGATCTGGAAACACCATATATTTT.